This TCR beta chain is drawn from a study of cytomegalovirus exposure and HLA in healthy donors. Primers: 60 Vbeta forward and 13 Jbeta reverse. TCRdb's copy holds only in-frame clones and misses some; the assay was immunoSEQ multiplex PCR. The sample shows 150,000 to 200,000 clones, 65% to 90% of them seen only once. This CDR3 comprises 15 residues. V was clipped by 4 bases and J by 0 bases, with 12 bases between them. Germline CDR1 reads MNHEY; CDR2 reads SMNVEV (reference sequence). The chain has TRBV27 and TRBJ1-2; D might be TRBD1 (5 bases). The receptor was derived from a man aged 50-60 years in good health and CMV-seropositive. The sequencing input was PBMCs. The CDR3 protein is CASSSRQPTNYGYTF. CDR3 sequence (DNA): TGTGCCAGCAGTTCCCGACAGCCAACTAACTATGGCTACACCTTC.